One and the same sample provided the 18 T cell receptor beta chains below, sequenced in a study of T cell responses to AZD1222 COVID-19 vaccine. Method: immunoSEQ multiplex PCR; TCRdb's copy keeps in-frame clones and lacks some. This table has about 180,000 clones, around 88% appearing once. The material sequenced was peripheral blood, taken 28 days after the second AZD1222 dose. The receptors were gathered from an adult who received the AZD1222 COVID-19 vaccine.

This chain links TRBV5-4 with TRBJ1-2; TRBD1 is a possible D gene (5 bases). Trimming shortened V by 0 bases and J by 4 bases, and 13 bases separated the two germline ends. CDR1 and CDR2 from the germline V gene are SGHNT and YYREEE (reference sequence). This CDR3 comprises 15 residues. The CDR3 here is CASSLDPQGFYGYTF. Written as DNA, the CDR3 is TGTGCCAGCAGCTTGGACCCGCAGGGCTTCTATGGCTACACCTTC. Filled out from reference TRBV5-4 and TRBJ1-2, the complete variable domain reads ETGVTQSPTHLIKTRGQQVTLRCSSQSGHNTVSWYQQALGQGPQFIFQYYREEENGRGNFPPRFSGLQFPNYSSELNVNALELDDSALYLCASSLDPQGFYGYTFGSGTRLTVV.

This clone is a singleton in its sample. The V gene is TRBV10-3, the J gene TRBJ2-1, with 10 nucleotides matching TRBD1. After removal of 11 bases from V and 9 bases from J, the junction contained 10 bases not matched to a gene. CDR3 length: 13 residues. Germline-derived CDR1 and CDR2 are ENHRY and SYGVKD. This CDR3 reads CAAQGQGPTEQFF. CDR3 sequence (DNA): TGTGCCGCCCAGGGACAGGGGCCGACTGAGCAGTTCTTC.

The chain carries TRBV27 and TRBJ2-7; D uncertain. The CDR3 has 12 amino acids. With 5 bases removed from V and 4 bases from J, the gap between germline ends came to 9 bases. Per germline, CDR1 MNHEY and CDR2 SMNVEV (reference sequence). The CDR3 DNA reads TGTGCCAGCAGTGCCGTTGGTTACGAGCAGTACTTC. Its translation: CASSAVGYEQYF.

The rearrangement joins TRBV2 to TRBJ2-7, with D possibly matching TRBD1 (6 bases). The V end was cut by 2 bases, the J end by 2 bases, with 13 bases between. This CDR3 spans 15 amino acids. Germline V gene sequence: CDR1 SNHLY, CDR2 FYNNEI. The CDR3 loop is CASSESAAGAYEQYF. The CDR3 coding sequence is TGTGCCAGCAGTGAATCGGCCGCAGGGGCCTACGAGCAGTACTTC.

Note on this clone: One junction end disagrees with the germline gene, perhaps due to a read error. Here the CDR3 reads CAGGGPGQGYEQCF. The CDR3 DNA is TGTGCCGGCGGGGGCCCGGGACAGGGCTACGAGCAGTGCTTC. The chain links TRBV30 to TRBJ2-7; TRBD1 aligns across 9 bases. The CDR3 has 14 residues. CDR1 is GTSNPN and CDR2 is SVGIG in the germline V gene (reference sequence).

The chain recombines TRBV19 with TRBJ1-2; D remains unclear. Trimming removed 0 bases at V and 4 bases at J, with 9 bases between. The CDR3 extends over 14 amino acids. CDR1 and CDR2 from the germline V gene are LNHDA and SQIVND (reference sequence). The CDR3 nucleotides read TGTGCCAGTAGTATAGATAGGGATATCTATGGCTACACCTTC. This codes for CASSIDRDIYGYTF.

J is TRBJ1-1 and V is TRBV7-2; D remains unclear. The CDR3 spans 15 residues. The ends were cut back, 1 base at V and 5 bases at J, with 14 bases in the middle. Per the germline V gene, CDR1 is SGHTA and CDR2 is FQGNSA. The CDR3 coding sequence is TGTGCCAGCAGCTTAGTAGAGGGCCCGGGGACTGAAGCTTTCTTT. Protein product: CASSLVEGPGTEAFF.

The V and J genes are TRBV2 and TRBJ1-5; tentative D call: TRBD1 (6 bases). Trimming removed 5 bases from V and 5 bases from J, with 13 bases in between. The germline gives CDR1 SNHLY, CDR2 FYNNEI. The CDR3 contains 14 residues. CDR3 DNA: TGTGCCAGCAGTCAACAGGGTTCCCATCAGCCCCAGCATTTT. This encodes CASSQQGSHQPQHF.

The chain employs TRBV6-5 and TRBJ1-6; tentative D call: TRBD1 (5 bases). Deletions cut 5 bases from V and 7 bases from J, with 9 bases between. This CDR3 comprises 13 residues. Germline-derived CDR1 and CDR2 are MNHEY and SVGAGI. This CDR3 is CASSKGRNSPLHF. The CDR3, as DNA: TGTGCCAGCAGTAAGGGGAGGAATTCACCCCTCCACTTT.

The count of this clone is one. This chain joins TRBV5-4 and TRBJ1-2; 11 bases match TRBD1. The germline CDR1 and CDR2 sequences are SGHNT and YYREEE (reference sequence). J gave up 3 bases and V 4 bases, and 5 bases lay outside the gene matches. CDR3 length: 15 amino acids. The CDR3 loop reads CASSPGDRGDYGYTF. The CDR3 bases are TGTGCCAGCAGCCCGGGGGACAGGGGGGACTATGGCTACACCTTC.

This clone was seen more than once but under ten times. Other DNA sequences of this sample code for an identical CDR3. The chain joins TRBV19 to TRBJ2-1, with TRBD2 identical over 9 bases. CDR1 and CDR2 (germline): LNHDA, SQIVND (reference sequence). There are 13 residues in the CDR3. The trim removed 4 bases at V and 9 bases at J, leaving 4 bases unmatched. As DNA, the CDR3 is TGTGCCAGTAGTACTCAGACTAGCGGTGAGCAGTTCTTC. Residues: CASSTQTSGEQFF.

This rearrangement joins TRBV4-1 to TRBJ2-1, with no clear D. The CDR3 is 14 amino acids. V lost 4 bases and J lost 10, with 17 bases in between. CDR1 is MGHRA and CDR2 is YSYEKL in the germline V gene. DNA of the CDR3: TGCGCCAGCAGCCTCAAGATGCCCCGCGAGGAGCAGTTCTTC. Encoded protein: CASSLKMPREEQFF.

A few counts support this clone. The chain carries TRBV5-4 and TRBJ1-1, with 7 positions matching TRBD1. The germline gives CDR1 SGHNT, CDR2 YYREEE (reference sequence). The CDR3 totals 15 residues. Germline trimming cut 4 bases from V and 4 bases from J; bases unmatched to any gene: 10. The CDR3 bases are TGTGCCAGCAGCAGATCAGGGGGGCTTACCACTGAAGCTTTCTTT. It yields the protein CASSRSGGLTTEAFF.

V is TRBV29-1 and J is TRBJ1-2; 7 bases are a match to TRBD1. From germline, CDR1 is SQVTM and CDR2 ANQGSEA. J was trimmed by 0 bases and V by 0 bases; bases with no gene match: 13. The CDR3 is 18 residues long. CDR3 nucleotide sequence: TGCAGCGTTGAAGATCGGGTCGGACAGGCGGGGGCTAACTATGGCTACACCTTC. The encoded protein is CSVEDRVGQAGANYGYTF.

This clone is a singleton in its sample. The gene calls are TRBV27 and TRBJ2-5, with no clear D. The V gene's germline CDR1 is MNHEY and CDR2 SMNVEV (reference sequence). The V end lost 6 bases, the J end lost 0 bases, and 8 bases lay between the germline ends. CDR3 size: 13 residues. This CDR3 is CASRMGYQETQYF. CDR3 bases: TGTGCCAGCAGGATGGGGTACCAAGAGACCCAGTACTTC.

This sequence joins TRBV3-1 (or the pseudogene TRBV3-2) and TRBJ2-3; 9 positions match TRBD2. The CDR3 consists of 15 residues. Trimming removed 1 base from V and 5 bases from J; junction bases left unmatched: 4. Germline CDR1 is LGHDT and CDR2 is YNNKEL (reference sequence). CDR3 nucleotides: TGTGCCAGCAGCCAAGGCGGGGGGGCCGGAGATACGCAGTATTTT. This gives the protein CASSQGGGAGDTQYF.

This clone was counted a single time. The chain links TRBV29-1 to TRBJ1-2; 10 bases are a match to TRBD1. Looked up from germline, CDR1 is SQVTM and CDR2 is ANQGSEA. V was clipped by 7 bases and J by 3 bases; unmatched bases: 11. This CDR3 spans 15 amino acids. The CDR3 DNA reads as TGCAGCGCAAAATCGGGGACAGGGGAGTACTATGGCTACACCTTC. This codes for CSAKSGTGEYYGYTF.

This chain uses TRBV5-1 with TRBJ2-7; the D gene is possibly TRBD2 (5 bases). The length of the CDR3 is 11 residues. Between the trimmed V and J ends, which lost 4 bases and 4 bases, there was a span of 6 bases. In germline, CDR1 is SGHRS, CDR2 YFSETQ. In DNA, the CDR3 is TGCGCCAGCAGCGGGGAGTACGAGCAGTACTTC. Its protein product is CASSGEYEQYF. Together with reference TRBV5-1 and TRBJ2-7, the CDR3 gives the full variable domain: KAGVTQTPRYLIKTRGQQVTLSCSPISGHRSVSWYQQTPGQGLQFLFEYFSETQRNKGNFPGRFSGRQFSNSRSEMNVSTLELGDSALYLCASSGEYEQYFGPGTRLTVT.